This TCR beta chain was documented in a study of cytomegalovirus exposure and HLA in healthy donors. Study-level information: The roughly 120 validation repertoires and the approximately 670 first-cohort repertoires shared a platform, a later analysis reported. Whole-study results and caveats: In the approximately 120 validation repertoires, a later analysis found that first-cohort TCR clusters tended to co-occur. Generally TCR sequences proved uncommon, though certain public TCRs appeared in numerous donors. Researchers catalogued some 160 TCR beta chains as cytomegalovirus-associated.

This clone was counted a single time. As yet, its antigen is unknown. V was pared by 8 bases and J by 8 bases, with 8 bases of the junction left unmatched. CDR3 length equals 13 residues. Looked up from germline, CDR1 is SNHLY and CDR2 is FYNNEI. Clones were read by immunoSEQ multiplex PCR, and TCRdb kept only the in-frame ones, dropping some. Altogether 65,000 to 80,000 clones are present, around 95% being singletons, with the ten largest covering 1.5% to 2%. This receptor was obtained from a young woman in good health and CMV-seropositive. Sequenced material: PBMCs. This chain uses TRBV2 with TRBJ1-2; 10 bases match TRBD1. CDR3 loop: CASGGQGERGYTF. The CDR3 nucleotides read TGTGCCAGCGGCGGACAGGGGGAAAGAGGCTACACCTTC.